The 20 T cell receptor beta chains below all came from one sample that was sequenced in a study of early T cells in non-severe SARS-CoV-2 infection. TCRdb re-called the 5' RACE reads with MiXCR, one entry per CDR3 protein. This table has tens of thousands of distinct CDR3 sequences, less than 15% appearing once. The sample was whole blood. The receptor set was obtained from an adult who was a healthcare worker with PCR-confirmed SARS-CoV-2 infection or an uninfected control (not recorded which).

This clonotype came up many times. The chain combines TRBV5-8 with TRBJ2-7, with D possibly being TRBD2 (5 bases). Trimming pared 0 bases from V and 3 bases from J, leaving 16 bases between. CDR1 and CDR2 from the germline V gene are SGHTS and YDEGEE. The CDR3 is made up of 16 amino acids. The CDR3 here is CASSLAFRGLNYEQYF. As DNA, the CDR3 is TGTGCCAGCAGCTTGGCCTTTAGAGGACTCAACTACGAGCAGTACTTC. Drawing the rest from reference TRBV5-8 and TRBJ2-7, the complete variable domain is EAGVTQSPTHLIKTRGQQATLRCSPISGHTSVYWYQQALGLGLQFLLWYDEGEERNRGNFPPRFSGRQFPNYSSELNVNALELEDSALYLCASSLAFRGLNYEQYFGPGTRLTVT.

V and J are TRBV4-3 and TRBJ1-2; D may be TRBD1 (6 bases). This CDR3 region has 14 residues. Germline V lookup: CDR1 LGHNA, CDR2 YSLEER. The V and J ends lost 4 bases and 7 bases respectively, with 16 bases between them. CDR3: CASSPAWGQGGYTF. The CDR3 DNA reads TGCGCCAGCAGCCCAGCTTGGGGGCAAGGTGGCTACACCTTC.

The gene calls are TRBV20-1 and TRBJ1-6, with 9 bases fitting TRBD1. The germline V gene encodes CDR1 DFQATT and CDR2 SNEGSKA (reference sequence). The ends lost 5 bases at V and 7 bases at J; junction bases unmatched: 6. This CDR3 contains 14 residues. The CDR3 DNA reads as TGCAGTGCTGGGGACAGGGTCGGGAATTCACCCCTCCACTTT. Translating gives CSAGDRVGNSPLHF.

The chain uses TRBV29-1 and TRBJ2-7, with TRBD1 matching 7 bases. Per the germline V gene, CDR1 is SQVTM and CDR2 is ANQGSEA. The CDR3 sequence is 11 residues long. V lost 7 bases to trimming and J lost 4 bases; unmatched junction nucleotides: 4. The chain's CDR3 is CSATGSYEQYF. The CDR3 DNA is TGCAGCGCGACAGGGTCATACGAGCAGTACTTC.

The V gene is TRBV6-6, the J gene TRBJ1-5; D might be TRBD1 (5 bases). The V gene's germline CDR1 is MNHNY and CDR2 SVGAGI (reference sequence). Trimming shortened V by 6 bases and J by 3 bases, and 24 bases separated the two germline ends. The CDR3 spans 18 residues. CDR3 sequence: CASSDPKGLSPANQPQHF. The CDR3 coding sequence is TGTGCCAGCAGCGACCCAAAGGGGCTTTCGCCGGCCAATCAGCCCCAGCATTTT.

This chain uses TRBV11-3 with TRBJ1-6, with D unclear. The germline gives CDR1 SGHNT, CDR2 YENEEA. V lost 5 bases to trimming and J lost 10 bases, with 12 bases between them. CDR3 size: 13 residues. The CDR3 DNA reads TGTGCCAGCAGCCCGGACGCCCAATCACCCCTCCACTTT. Amino acids: CASSPDAQSPLHF.

This clonotype was found many times. V is TRBV5-1 and J is TRBJ2-7, with TRBD2 identical over 8 bases. After removal of 2 bases from V and 2 bases from J, the junction contained 6 bases not matched to a gene. Germline CDR1 SGHRS, CDR2 YFSETQ. This CDR3 contains 15 residues. CDR3 region: CASSFLAGVTYEQYF. The CDR3 DNA follows: TGCGCCAGCAGCTTCCTAGCGGGCGTCACCTACGAGCAGTACTTC.

This clonotype occurred a few times. This sequence joins TRBV4-2 and TRBJ2-7; D gene unclear. Trimming took off 1 base at V and 5 bases at J, with 9 bases between the two ends. This CDR3 spans 13 amino acids. Germline assignment: CDR1 LGHNA and CDR2 YNFKEQ. CDR3 nucleotides: TGTGCCAGCAGCCAAGGGGGTGTTAACGAGCAGTACTTC. It specifies CASSQGGVNEQYF.

This clonotype was picked up many times. The J gene is TRBJ2-3, the V gene TRBV5-1, with D perhaps matching TRBD2 (6 bases). The CDR3 totals 17 residues. V was clipped by 0 bases and J by 4 bases, with 18 bases between them. Germline V CDR1 and CDR2: SGHRS, YFSETQ. The chain's CDR3 is CASSLAAGGRRADTQYF. The CDR3 DNA is TGCGCCAGCAGCTTGGCTGCCGGAGGCAGGAGGGCAGATACGCAGTATTTT. The full variable domain, its missing parts supplied by reference TRBV5-1 and TRBJ2-3, is KAGVTQTPRYLIKTRGQQVTLSCSPISGHRSVSWYQQTPGQGLQFLFEYFSETQRNKGNFPGRFSGRQFSNSRSEMNVSTLELGDSALYLCASSLAAGGRRADTQYFGPGTRLTVL.

This clonotype came up a few times. DNA of the CDR3: TGTGCCAGCAGCCAAGATGGATACGAGCAGTACTTC. It is translated as CASSQDGYEQYF. The chain employs TRBV4-2 and TRBJ2-7; no clear D. The CDR3 contains 12 residues. Germline V gene data show CDR1 as LGHNA and CDR2 as YNFKEQ. The V end was cut by 0 bases, the J end by 4 bases, with 4 bases between.

This sequence joins TRBV6-1 and TRBJ1-4; D might be TRBD1 (5 bases). Germline V lookup: CDR1 MNHNS, CDR2 SASEGT. The V end lost 4 bases, the J end lost 0 bases, and 18 bases lay between the germline ends. The length of the CDR3 is 18 residues. The CDR3 here is CASSATRSSGTTNEKLFF. Here the CDR3 DNA reads TGTGCCAGCAGTGCCACTAGAAGTTCAGGGACAACTAATGAAAAACTGTTTTTT.

This clonotype has more than one count but fewer than ten. CDR3 bases: TGCAGTGCTAGACGGACAGGCAGCACTGAAGCTTTCTTT. Translating gives CSARRTGSTEAFF. The gene calls are TRBV20-1 and TRBJ1-1, with 7 nucleotides matching TRBD1. The CDR3 length is 13 residues. Germline values: CDR1 DFQATT, CDR2 SNEGSKA (reference sequence). V was pared by 2 bases and J by 4 bases, with 4 bases of the junction left unmatched.

This clonotype was counted many times. In DNA form, the CDR3 reads TGTGCCAGTAGCGCGACAGGGCCTCAGCCCCAGCATTTT. Amino acid sequence: CASSATGPQPQHF. This chain uses TRBV19 with TRBJ1-5; 7 bases are a match to TRBD1. This CDR3 region has 13 residues. Germline CDR1 and CDR2: LNHDA and SQIVND (reference sequence). V gave up 6 bases and J gave up 6 bases; unmatched junction bases: 5.

This clonotype was picked up many times. This chain connects TRBV6-1 to TRBJ2-1, with 7 positions matching TRBD1. V lost 3 bases to trimming and J lost 7 bases; unmatched junction nucleotides: 12. Per germline, CDR1 MNHNS and CDR2 SASEGT. This CDR3 is 16 amino acids long. The CDR3 coding sequence is TGTGCCAGCAGTGAGGTAGGGGGCTCGAAGGGGAATGAGCAGTTCTTC. This sequence encodes CASSEVGGSKGNEQFF.

There are many counts of this clonotype. This rearrangement joins TRBV28 to TRBJ1-2; the D is unclear. CDR1 MDHEN and CDR2 SYDVKM come from the germline V gene. The CDR3 has 14 residues. Trimming pared 2 bases from V and 4 bases from J, leaving 11 bases between. The CDR3, as DNA: TGTGCCAGCAGTTTAATGGGTGAAGGCTATGGCTACACCTTC. It is translated as CASSLMGEGYGYTF.

There are many counts of this clonotype. V and J are TRBV28 and TRBJ2-7; D call uncertain. The V end was cut by 3 bases, the J end by 7 bases, with 7 bases between. Per the germline V gene, CDR1 is MDHEN and CDR2 is SYDVKM. There are 11 residues in the CDR3. This CDR3 reads CASSLTGEQYF. CDR3 DNA sequence: TGTGCCAGCAGTTTGACCGGAGAGCAGTACTTC.

This clonotype has just a few counts. The rearrangement uses TRBV6-5 and TRBJ1-1; D gene unclear. Trimming removed 7 bases at V and 4 bases at J, with 13 bases between. This CDR3 comprises 13 residues. Germline V gene lookup returns CDR1 MNHEY and CDR2 SVGAGI. The CDR3 region has the DNA TGTGCCAGCACAAGGATCGCCGGCACTGAAGCTTTCTTT. This translates into CASTRIAGTEAFF.

This clonotype turned up a few times. The genes are TRBV5-1 and TRBJ2-2; D uncertain. V lost 5 bases and J 1 base, leaving 9 bases between the germline ends. The CDR3 has 14 amino acids. The germline CDR1 and CDR2 sequences are SGHRS and YFSETQ. The CDR3 sequence is CASRGEWNTGELFF. The DNA of the CDR3 is TGCGCCAGCAGGGGCGAATGGAACACCGGGGAGCTGTTTTTT.

The chain combines TRBV6-2 or TRBV6-3 with TRBJ1-5; D gene uncertain. V was trimmed by 0 bases and J by 11 bases, leaving 17 bases between them. CDR1 is MNHEY, CDR2 SVGEGT, per germline. The CDR3 spans 15 residues. CDR3 residues: CASSYSMLAGMTQHF. The CDR3 DNA reads as TGTGCCAGCAGTTACTCGATGTTGGCCGGCATGACCCAGCATTTT.

There are a few counts of this clonotype. The chain is built from TRBV5-4 and TRBJ2-1, with 8 nucleotides matching TRBD2. This CDR3 region has 15 residues. V lost 4 bases and J lost 4; bases outside the gene matches: 7. Per germline, CDR1 SGHNT and CDR2 YYREEE (reference sequence). The CDR3 nucleotides read TGTGCCAGCAGCCCGGGACTAGGCGTTTACAATGAGCAGTTCTTC. It specifies CASSPGLGVYNEQFF.